This TCR beta chain was identified during a study of technical replicates of blood from four donors. Germline V gene lookup returns CDR1 SGDLS and CDR2 YYNGEE. This CDR3 has 15 amino acids. The ends were cut back, 3 bases at V and 6 bases at J, with 15 bases in the middle. Sequencing was performed with immunoSEQ multiplex PCR; in TCRdb, only in-frame clones are kept and a portion is missing. The repertoire has 65,000 to 85,000 clones, 95% to 98% of them found once; the top ten carry approximately 0.32%. The chain recombines TRBV9 with TRBJ2-2, with D tentatively TRBD2 (5 bases). Specimen: T cells isolated from PBMCs. This sequence was found in a human donor in good health. The CDR3 here is CASSEGNYGAGELFF. CDR3 nucleotides: TGTGCCAGCAGCGAGGGCAACTACGGGGCCGGGGAGCTGTTTTTT. The full variable domain, its missing parts supplied by reference TRBV9 and TRBJ2-2, is DSGVTQTPKHLITATGQRVTLRCSPRSGDLSVYWYQQSLDQGLQFLIQYYNGEERAKGNILERFSAQQFPDLHSELNLSSLELGDSALYFCASSEGNYGAGELFFGEGSRLTVL.